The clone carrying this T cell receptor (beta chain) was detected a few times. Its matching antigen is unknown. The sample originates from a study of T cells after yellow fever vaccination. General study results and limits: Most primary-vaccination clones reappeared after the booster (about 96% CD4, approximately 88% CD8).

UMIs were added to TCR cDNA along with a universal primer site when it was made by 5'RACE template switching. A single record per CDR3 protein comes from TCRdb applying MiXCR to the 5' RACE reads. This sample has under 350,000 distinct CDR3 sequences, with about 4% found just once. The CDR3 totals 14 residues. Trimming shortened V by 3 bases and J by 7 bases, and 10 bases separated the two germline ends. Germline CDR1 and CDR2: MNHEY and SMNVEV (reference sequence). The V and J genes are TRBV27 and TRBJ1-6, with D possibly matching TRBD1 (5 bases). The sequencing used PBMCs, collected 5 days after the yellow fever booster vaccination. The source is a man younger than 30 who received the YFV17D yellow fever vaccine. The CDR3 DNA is TGTGCCAGCAGTTTGGGGACTAAAAATTCACCCCTCCACTTT. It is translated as CASSLGTKNSPLHF.